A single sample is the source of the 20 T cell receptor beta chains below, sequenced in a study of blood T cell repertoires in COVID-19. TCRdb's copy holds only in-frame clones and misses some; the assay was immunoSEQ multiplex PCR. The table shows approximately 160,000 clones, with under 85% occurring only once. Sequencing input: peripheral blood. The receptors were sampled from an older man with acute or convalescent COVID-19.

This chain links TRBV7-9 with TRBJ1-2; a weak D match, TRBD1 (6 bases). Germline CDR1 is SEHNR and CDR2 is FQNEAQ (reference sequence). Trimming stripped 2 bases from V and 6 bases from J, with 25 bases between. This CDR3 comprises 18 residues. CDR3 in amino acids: CASSLTSSVLGGIDGYTF. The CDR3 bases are TGTGCCAGCAGCTTAACTTCCTCGGTGTTAGGGGGAATAGATGGCTACACCTTC.

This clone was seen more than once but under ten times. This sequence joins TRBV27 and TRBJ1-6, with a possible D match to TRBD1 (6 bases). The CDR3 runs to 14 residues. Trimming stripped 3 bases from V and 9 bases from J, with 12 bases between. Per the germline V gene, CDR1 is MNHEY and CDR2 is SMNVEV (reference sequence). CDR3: CASSFTGLGSPLHF. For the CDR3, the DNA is TGTGCCAGCAGTTTCACAGGGTTGGGTTCACCCCTCCACTTT.

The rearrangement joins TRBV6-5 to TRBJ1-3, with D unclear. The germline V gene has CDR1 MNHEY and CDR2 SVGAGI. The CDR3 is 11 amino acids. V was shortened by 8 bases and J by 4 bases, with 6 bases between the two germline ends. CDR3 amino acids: CASLRGNTIYF. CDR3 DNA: TGTGCCAGCCTACGGGGAAACACCATATATTTT.

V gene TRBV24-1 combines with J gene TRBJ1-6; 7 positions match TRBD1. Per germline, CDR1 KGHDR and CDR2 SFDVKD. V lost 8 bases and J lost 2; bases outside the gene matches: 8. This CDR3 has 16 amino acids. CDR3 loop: CATTRQDRAYNSPLHF. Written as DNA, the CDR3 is TGTGCCACCACCCGCCAAGACAGGGCCTATAATTCACCCCTCCACTTT.

CDR3 coding DNA: TGTGCCAGCAGCGATCCGGGACTGGCGCTCACCGGGGAGCTGTTTTTT. Its protein product is CASSDPGLALTGELFF. The chain combines TRBV9 with TRBJ2-2, with D possibly TRBD2 on 6 matching bases. The CDR3 spans 16 residues. In germline, CDR1 is SGDLS, CDR2 YYNGEE. Trimming removed 3 bases at V and 4 bases at J, with 16 bases between.

CDR3 DNA: TGTGCCAGCAGCCGAAGAACGGGGACCGGGACTGGGAACACCGGGGAGCTGTTTTTT. It codes for CASSRRTGTGTGNTGELFF. The chain couples TRBV3-1 (or the pseudogene TRBV3-2) to TRBJ2-2; D is possibly TRBD2 (6 bases). Germline values: CDR1 LGHDT, CDR2 YNNKEL (reference sequence). The CDR3 spans 19 residues. The ends were cut back, 4 bases at V and 1 base at J, with 22 bases in the middle.

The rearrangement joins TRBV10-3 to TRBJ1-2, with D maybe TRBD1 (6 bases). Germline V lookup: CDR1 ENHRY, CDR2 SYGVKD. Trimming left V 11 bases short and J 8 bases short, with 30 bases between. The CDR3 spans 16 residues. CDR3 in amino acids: CAAEQGLGTMFGGYTF. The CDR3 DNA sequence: TGTGCCGCTGAACAGGGTTTAGGGACTATGTTCGGGGGCTACACCTTC.

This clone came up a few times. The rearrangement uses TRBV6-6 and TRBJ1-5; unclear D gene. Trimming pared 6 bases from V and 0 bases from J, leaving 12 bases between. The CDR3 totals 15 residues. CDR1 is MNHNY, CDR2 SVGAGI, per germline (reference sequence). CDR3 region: CASRRGAASNQPQHF. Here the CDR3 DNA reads TGTGCCAGCAGACGCGGTGCAGCTAGCAATCAGCCCCAGCATTTT.

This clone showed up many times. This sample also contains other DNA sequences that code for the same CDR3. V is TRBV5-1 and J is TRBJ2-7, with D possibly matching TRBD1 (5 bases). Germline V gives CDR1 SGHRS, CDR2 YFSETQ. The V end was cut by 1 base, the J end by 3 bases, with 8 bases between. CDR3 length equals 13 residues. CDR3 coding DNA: TGCGCCAGCAGCTTGCTAGGGGACTACGAGCAGTACTTC. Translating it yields CASSLLGDYEQYF.

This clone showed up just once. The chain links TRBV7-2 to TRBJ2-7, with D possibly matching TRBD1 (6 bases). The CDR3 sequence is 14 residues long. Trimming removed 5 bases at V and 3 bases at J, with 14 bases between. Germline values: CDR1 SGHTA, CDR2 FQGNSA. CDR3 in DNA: TGTGCCAGCAGCCCAATGACAGGTGTCTACGAGCAGTACTTC. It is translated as CASSPMTGVYEQYF.

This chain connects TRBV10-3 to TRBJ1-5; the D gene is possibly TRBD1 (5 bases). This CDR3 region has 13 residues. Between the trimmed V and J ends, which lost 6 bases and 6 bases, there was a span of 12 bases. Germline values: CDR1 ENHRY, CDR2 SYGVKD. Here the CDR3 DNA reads TGTGCCATCAGCCCCGGGGGGGGTCAGCCCCAGCATTTT. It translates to CAISPGGGQPQHF.

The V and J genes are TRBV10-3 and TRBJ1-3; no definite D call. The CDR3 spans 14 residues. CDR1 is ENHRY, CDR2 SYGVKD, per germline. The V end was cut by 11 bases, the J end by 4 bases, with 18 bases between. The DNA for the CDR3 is TGTGCCTCCGGGGATACTTTTGCCGGAAACACCATATATTTT. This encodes CASGDTFAGNTIYF.

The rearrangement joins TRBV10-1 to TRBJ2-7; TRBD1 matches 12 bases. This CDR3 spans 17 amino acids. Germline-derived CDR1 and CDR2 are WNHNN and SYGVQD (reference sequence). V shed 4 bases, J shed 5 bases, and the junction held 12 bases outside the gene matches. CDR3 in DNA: TGCGCCAGCAGTGCGACCGGGACAGGGGGCGGTATCGACGAGCAGTACTTC. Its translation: CASSATGTGGGIDEQYF.

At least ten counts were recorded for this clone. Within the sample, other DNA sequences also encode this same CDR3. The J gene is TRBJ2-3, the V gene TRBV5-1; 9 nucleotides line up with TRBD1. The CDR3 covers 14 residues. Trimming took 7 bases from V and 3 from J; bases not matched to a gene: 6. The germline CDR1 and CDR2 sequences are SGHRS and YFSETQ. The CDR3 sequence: CASSGDRGTDTQYF. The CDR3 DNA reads TGCGCCAGCTCCGGCGACAGGGGGACAGATACGCAGTATTTT.

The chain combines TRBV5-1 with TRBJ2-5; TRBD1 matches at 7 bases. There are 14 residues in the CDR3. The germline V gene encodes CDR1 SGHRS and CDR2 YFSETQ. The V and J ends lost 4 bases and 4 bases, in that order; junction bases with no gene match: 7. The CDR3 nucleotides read TGCGCCAGCAGCCAATCGACAGGGCGAGAGACCCAGTACTTC. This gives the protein CASSQSTGRETQYF.

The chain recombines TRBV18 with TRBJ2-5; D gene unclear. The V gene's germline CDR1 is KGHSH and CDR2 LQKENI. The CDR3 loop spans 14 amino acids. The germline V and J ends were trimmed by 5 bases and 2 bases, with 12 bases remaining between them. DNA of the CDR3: TGTGCCAGCTCATTAGGTGGGCAGCAAGAGACCCAGTACTTC. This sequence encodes CASSLGGQQETQYF. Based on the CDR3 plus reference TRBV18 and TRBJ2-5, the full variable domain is NAGVMQNPRHLVRRRGQEARLRCSPMKGHSHVYWYRQLPEEGLKFMVYLQKENIIDESGMPKERFSAEFPKEGPSILRIQQVVRGDSAAYFCASSLGGQQETQYFGPGTRLLVL.

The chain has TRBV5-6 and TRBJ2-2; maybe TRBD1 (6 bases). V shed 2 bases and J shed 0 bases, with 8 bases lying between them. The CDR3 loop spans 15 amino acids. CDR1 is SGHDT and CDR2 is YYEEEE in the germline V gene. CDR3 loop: CASSFGTPNTGELFF. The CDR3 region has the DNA TGTGCCAGCAGCTTCGGGACACCGAACACCGGGGAGCTGTTTTTT.

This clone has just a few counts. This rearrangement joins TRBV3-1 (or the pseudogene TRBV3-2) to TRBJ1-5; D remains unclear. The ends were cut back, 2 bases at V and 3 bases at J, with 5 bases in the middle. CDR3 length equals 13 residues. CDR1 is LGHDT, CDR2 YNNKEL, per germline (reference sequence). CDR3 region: CASSQQVNQPQHF. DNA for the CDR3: TGTGCCAGCAGCCAACAGGTCAATCAGCCCCAGCATTTT.

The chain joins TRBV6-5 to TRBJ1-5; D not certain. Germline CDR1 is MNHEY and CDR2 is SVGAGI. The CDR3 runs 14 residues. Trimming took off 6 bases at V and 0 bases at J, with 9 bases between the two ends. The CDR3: CASSGEFSNQPQHF. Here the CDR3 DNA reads TGTGCCAGCAGCGGAGAATTTAGCAATCAGCCCCAGCATTTT.

CDR3 loop: CASAGSNYGYTF. The CDR3 DNA reads as TGTGCCAGCGCCGGTTCTAACTATGGCTACACCTTC. The chain links TRBV6-5 to TRBJ1-2; no clear D gene. Per the germline V gene, CDR1 is MNHEY and CDR2 is SVGAGI. This CDR3 is built from 12 residues. Trimming stripped 8 bases from V and 0 bases from J, with 7 bases between.